The clone carrying this T cell receptor (beta chain) was recorded a few times. Its target is unknown. These data come from a study of blood T cells in healthy people across ages. A J-beta primer mix and a sample-barcoded 5' primer were used in a second PCR of roughly 7 to 12 cycles. TCRdb re-derived calls from the 5' RACE reads in MiXCR, one entry per CDR3 protein. The table has about 570,000 distinct CDR3 sequences, roughly a quarter seen once. Study-wide findings and caveats: A strong correlation between TCR beta diversity and naive T cell percentage was seen. Comparison with aged donors showed that long-lived donors had more naive CD4+ cells and higher diversity.

The CDR3 extends over 14 amino acids. Germline V lookup: CDR1 MNHEY, CDR2 SMNVEV (reference sequence). V was trimmed by 5 bases and J by 5 bases, leaving 14 bases between them. The TCR originated in a woman in her sixties or seventies in good health. The sequencing sample was made of blood. This chain links TRBV27 with TRBJ2-3; unclear D gene. CDR3: CASSRLDRLDTQYF. The CDR3 coding sequence is TGTGCCAGCAGTCGACTCGATAGGTTAGATACGCAGTATTTT.